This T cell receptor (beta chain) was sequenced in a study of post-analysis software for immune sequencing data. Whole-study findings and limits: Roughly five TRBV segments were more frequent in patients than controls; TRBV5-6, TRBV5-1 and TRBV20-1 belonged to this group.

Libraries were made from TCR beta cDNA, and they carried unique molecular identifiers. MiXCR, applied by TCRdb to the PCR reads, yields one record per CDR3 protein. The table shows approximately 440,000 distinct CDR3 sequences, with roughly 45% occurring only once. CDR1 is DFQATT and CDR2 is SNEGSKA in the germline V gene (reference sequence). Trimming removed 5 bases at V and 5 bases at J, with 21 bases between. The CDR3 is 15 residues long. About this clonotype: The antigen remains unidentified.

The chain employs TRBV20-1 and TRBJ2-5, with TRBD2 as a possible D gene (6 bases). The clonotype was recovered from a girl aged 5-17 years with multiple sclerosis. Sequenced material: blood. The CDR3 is CSAGPTLPRGETQYF. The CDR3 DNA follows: TGCAGTGCTGGTCCGACCCTCCCACGGGGGGAGACCCAGTACTTC.